This T cell receptor (beta chain) was sequenced during a study of T cells in Graves' hyperthyroidism and ophthalmopathy. Broader study findings: Patients with ophthalmopathy were separated from those with stable hyperthyroidism by a 13 V-J model.

Trimming took 0 bases from V and 3 from J; bases not matched to a gene: 10. The CDR3 consists of 17 residues. CDR1 SGHRS and CDR2 YFSETQ come from the germline V gene. Notes on this clonotype: The antigen remains undetermined.

RNA transcripts gave rise to amplified TCR beta CDR3 regions. The HTBI primer set served for first-round RT-PCR of the TCR CDR3. TCRdb independently ran MiXCR on the multiplex PCR reads; one entry per CDR3 protein. Seen here are hundreds of thousands of distinct CDR3 sequences, about 45% observed once, and the top ten hold less than 9.5%. Patients showing uncontrolled infection, other autoimmune disease, pregnancy or lactation were ineligible. Sequencing was done on a sample of peripheral blood or thyroid tissue (not recorded which). The genes are TRBV5-1 and TRBJ2-7, with TRBD2 identical over 9 bases. The clonotype originates from an adult man with Graves' disease, either hyperthyroidism or ophthalmopathy (not recorded which). As DNA, the CDR3 is TGCGCCAGCAGCTTGGAGGCTAGCGGGGCTACCCTCTACGAGCAGTACTTC. Residues: CASSLEASGATLYEQYF.